Listed below are T cell receptor beta chains from one sample, sequenced in a study of Ad26.COV2.S vaccination and SARS-CoV-2 variants. Profiling relied on immunoSEQ multiplex PCR, and the TCRdb table lists in-frame clones only, not all of them. Here the sample spans about 350,000 clones, under 95% being singletons. The sequencing here drew on peripheral blood, taken after recovery from COVID-19. Source of these receptors: a human donor who had recovered from COVID-19. The CDR3 runs from the conserved cysteine through the conserved F or W. A D gene is named only where the DNA matches it firmly.

V gene,J gene,D gene,CDR3 protein
TRBV7-8,TRBJ2-7,-,CASSSIRGSSHEQYF
TRBV9,TRBJ2-7,-,CASSAGGRGYYEQYF
TRBV6-2/TRBV6-3,TRBJ1-2,-,CASSYSRTSGYGYTF
TRBV6-6,TRBJ2-3,-,CASSYFGGRSDTQYF
TRBV18,TRBJ1-4,-,CASSPQAPGATNEKLFF
TRBV7-8,TRBJ2-1,-,CASAPPGGNYNEQFF
TRBV27,TRBJ2-1,TRBD2,CASSFGGSYNEQFF
TRBV4-3,TRBJ1-6,-,CASSQVFTGRGNSPLHF
TRBV5-6,TRBJ1-6,-,CASSLRSPNSPLHF
TRBV7-9,TRBJ1-2,-,CASSLREFDGYTF
TRBV5-6,TRBJ1-5,-,CASSLYAGNQPQHF
TRBV12-5,TRBJ1-5,-,CASGRGVNQPQHF
TRBV7-9,TRBJ2-2,-,CASSFPNTGELFF
TRBV2,TRBJ1-2,TRBD1,CASSDDRGGGGYTF
TRBV6-5,TRBJ2-3,-,CASSSHLVVGTDTQYF
TRBV5-6,TRBJ2-3,-,CASSLNGEITDTQYF
TRBV7-8,TRBJ1-2,-,CASSLEGGSYGYTF
TRBV25-1,TRBJ2-3,-,CASRESSTDTQYF
TRBV7-9,TRBJ1-2,-,CASRLNSAEGGYTF
TRBV19,TRBJ2-1,TRBD2,CASSPRDGGETYNEQFF
TRBV5-4,TRBJ2-2,TRBD1,CASSLAGTVNTGELFF
TRBV5-1,TRBJ1-2,TRBD1,CASSKGTGGGDYGYTF
TRBV19,TRBJ1-1,-,CASSIEAASTSEAFF
TRBV5-4,TRBJ1-2,-,CASKAAGANYGYTF
TRBV29-1,TRBJ1-1,-,CSVPDLGENTEAFF
TRBV5-8,TRBJ1-1,-,CASSLILEAFF
TRBV6-5,TRBJ2-2,TRBD1,CASRPPGQSTGELFF
TRBV5-1,TRBJ2-1,-,CASSLGGSSYNEQFF
TRBV12-3/TRBV12-4,TRBJ2-3,-,CASSVTRFDTQYF
TRBV10-1,TRBJ2-7,TRBD2,CASSEASSGEREQYF
TRBV25-1,TRBJ2-1,TRBD2,CASSELGGSYNEQFF
TRBV5-1,TRBJ2-7,-,CASSPDLHEQYF
TRBV12-2,TRBJ2-3,-,CASRFLPVSGGPDTQYF
TRBV3-1/TRBV3-2,TRBJ2-1,-,CASSQGQGLESYNEQFF
TRBV7-8,TRBJ2-7,TRBD2,CASSLRGSASYEQYF
TRBV5-1,TRBJ1-1,-,CASSRTLGNTEAFF
TRBV9,TRBJ1-2,-,CASSGGGYTF
TRBV7-8,TRBJ2-1,-,CASSLVRPSSYNEQFF
TRBV25-1,TRBJ2-7,-,CASAMGAYEQYF
TRBV7-8,TRBJ1-6,-,CASSPLGTQRSGSSPLHF
TRBV7-9,TRBJ1-2,TRBD1,CASRKQGFDYGYTF
TRBV12-3/TRBV12-4,TRBJ1-2,-,CASSPGYGYTF
TRBV25-1,TRBJ1-5,-,CASSGGGEQPQHF
TRBV4-3,TRBJ2-3,-,CASSLLGTSTDTQYF
TRBV7-9,TRBJ1-2,-,CASSGRHFFNRLYGYTF
TRBV7-9,TRBJ2-4,-,CASSLAPTVAKNIQYF
TRBV13,TRBJ2-1,-,CASSPDGRGANEQFF
TRBV3-1/TRBV3-2,TRBJ2-1,TRBD2,CASSQDLGAGGRGNEQFF
TRBV2,TRBJ1-1,-,CASSLDRNTEAFF
TRBV4-1,TRBJ1-1,TRBD1,CASSAKGQGRTEAFF
TRBV19,TRBJ2-1,TRBD2,CASSPRWTSGDRRDEQFF
TRBV6-5,TRBJ1-1,-,CASAKDGFEAFF
TRBV4-1,TRBJ2-7,TRBD1,CASSQERDRSSYEQYF
TRBV4-1,TRBJ2-6,-,CASSQDLVAGANVLTF
TRBV3-1/TRBV3-2,TRBJ2-2,-,CASSQVSGAGGELFF
TRBV5-5,TRBJ2-1,TRBD1,CASSYDRVGLNEQFF